This T cell receptor (beta chain) came from a study of blood T cell repertoires in COVID-19. Germline V gene lookup returns CDR1 SGHTA and CDR2 FQGNSA. This CDR3 has 14 residues. V lost 2 bases and J lost 8, with 16 bases in between. Here immunoSEQ multiplex PCR was the method, and the copy in TCRdb shows in-frame clones only, minus some. The table has fewer than 300,000 clones, 83% seen once. This rearrangement joins TRBV7-2 to TRBJ2-7, with D tentatively TRBD1 (5 bases). The clonotype comes from a woman in her 70s with active or convalescent COVID-19. Material for sequencing was peripheral blood. CDR3 sequence: CASSLPPPGPQQYF. CDR3 nucleotides: TGTGCCAGCAGCTTACCCCCCCCAGGGCCGCAGCAGTACTTC.